This T cell receptor beta chain was retrieved from a study of T cells expressing NK-cell markers. Germline-derived CDR1 and CDR2 are SGHVS and FQNEAQ. The CDR3 loop spans 15 amino acids. As the method of synthesis, 5'RACE template switching with UMIs yielded TCR beta cDNA. For each CDR3 protein, TCRdb gives one entry from its re-call of the 5' RACE reads, without DNA. The specimen's table records some 300,000 distinct CDR3 sequences. Note on this clonotype: Its target is not known.

Study results and limitations: There were a few donors in whom these clonotypes also led the CD3+CD56-NKG2C+ fraction. Each of over 5 donors carried dominant NKG2C+ clonotypes accounting for about 1.0-7.0% of CD8+ T cells.

The clonotype was recovered from a man between 18 and 29 years old in good health. V gene TRBV7-8 combines with J gene TRBJ1-2. The sample comprised blood T cells: a sorted CD56 or NKG2C T cell subset, CD4+ or CD8+ T cells, or bulk PBMC T cells (not recorded which). CDR3 amino acids: CASSPRTFLGYGYTF.